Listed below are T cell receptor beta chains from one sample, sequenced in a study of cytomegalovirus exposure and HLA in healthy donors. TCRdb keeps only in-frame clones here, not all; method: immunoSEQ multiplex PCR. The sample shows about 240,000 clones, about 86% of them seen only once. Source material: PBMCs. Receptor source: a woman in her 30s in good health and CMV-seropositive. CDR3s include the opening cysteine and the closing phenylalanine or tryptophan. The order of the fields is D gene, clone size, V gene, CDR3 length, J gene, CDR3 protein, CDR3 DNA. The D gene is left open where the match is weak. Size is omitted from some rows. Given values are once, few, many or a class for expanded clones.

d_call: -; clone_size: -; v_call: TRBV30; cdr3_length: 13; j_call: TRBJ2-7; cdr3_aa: CAWRELGPYEQYF; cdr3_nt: TGTGCCTGGAGAGAACTAGGACCCTACGAGCAGTACTTC
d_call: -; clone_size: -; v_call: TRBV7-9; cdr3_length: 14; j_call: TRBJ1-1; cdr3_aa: CASSLALAGEKAFF; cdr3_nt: TGTGCCAGCAGCTTAGCGCTAGCAGGGGAGAAAGCTTTCTTT
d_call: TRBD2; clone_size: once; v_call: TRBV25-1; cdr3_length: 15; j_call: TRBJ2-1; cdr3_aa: CASSHLEIGLARLFF; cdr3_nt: TGTGCCAGCAGCCACTTAGAAATAGGACTAGCGAGACTTTTCTTC
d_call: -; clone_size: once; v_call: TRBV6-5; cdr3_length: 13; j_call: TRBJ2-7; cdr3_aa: CASSDQGFNEQYF; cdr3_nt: TGTGCCAGCAGTGACCAGGGTTTCAACGAGCAGTACTTC
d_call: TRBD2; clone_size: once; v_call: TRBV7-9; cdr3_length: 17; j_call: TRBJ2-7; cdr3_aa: CASSYLPRAGGPREQYF; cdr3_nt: TGTGCCAGCAGCTACCTGCCGAGGGCGGGAGGGCCAAGGGAGCAGTACTTC
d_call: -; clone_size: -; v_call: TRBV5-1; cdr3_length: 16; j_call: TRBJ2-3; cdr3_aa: CASSLGSSQGTDTQYF; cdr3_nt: TGCGCCAGCAGCTTGGGTAGTTCACAGGGAACAGATACGCAGTATTTT
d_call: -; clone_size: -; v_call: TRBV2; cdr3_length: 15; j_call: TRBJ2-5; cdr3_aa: CASRVWDSSGETQYF; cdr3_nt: TGTGCCAGCAGGGTATGGGACTCCTCTGGAGAGACCCAGTACTTC
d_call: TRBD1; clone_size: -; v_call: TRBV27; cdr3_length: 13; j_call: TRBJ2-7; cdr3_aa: CASGTVGSYEQYF; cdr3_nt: TGTGCCAGCGGGACAGTCGGCTCCTACGAGCAGTACTTC
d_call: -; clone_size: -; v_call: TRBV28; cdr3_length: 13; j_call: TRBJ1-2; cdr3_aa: CASWTVNNYGYTF; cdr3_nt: TGTGCCAGTTGGACAGTTAACAACTATGGCTACACCTTC
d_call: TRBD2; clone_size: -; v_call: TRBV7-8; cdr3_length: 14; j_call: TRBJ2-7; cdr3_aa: CASSLGGRANEQYF; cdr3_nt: TGTGCCAGCAGCTTAGGCGGGAGGGCCAACGAGCAGTACTTC
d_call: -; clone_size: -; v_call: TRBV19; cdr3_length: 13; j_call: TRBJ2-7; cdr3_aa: CASSAGPPVEQYF; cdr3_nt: TGTGCCAGTAGTGCAGGTCCTCCGGTCGAGCAGTACTTC
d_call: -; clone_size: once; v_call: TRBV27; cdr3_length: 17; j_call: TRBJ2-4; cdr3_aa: CASRPTGQNHFSNIQYF; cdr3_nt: TGTGCCAGCAGGCCAACCGGACAGAACCATTTTTCTAACATTCAGTACTTC
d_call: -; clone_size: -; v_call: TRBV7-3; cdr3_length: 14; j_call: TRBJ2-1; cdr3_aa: CASSPRGSATPGFF; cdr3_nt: TGTGCCAGCAGCCCTCGGGGTAGCGCTACCCCAGGGTTCTTC
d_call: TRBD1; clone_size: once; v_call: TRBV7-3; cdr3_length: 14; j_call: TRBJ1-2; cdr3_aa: CASSLTGGDYGYTF; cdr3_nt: TGTGCCAGCAGCTTAACAGGGGGCGACTATGGCTACACCTTC
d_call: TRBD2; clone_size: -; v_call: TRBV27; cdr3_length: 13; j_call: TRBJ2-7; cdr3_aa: CASSPSGSYEQYF; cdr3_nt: TGTGCCAGCAGTCCTAGCGGGAGCTACGAGCAGTACTTC
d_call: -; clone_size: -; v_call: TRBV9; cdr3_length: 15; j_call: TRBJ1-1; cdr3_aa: CASSAETVMNTEAFF; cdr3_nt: TGTGCCAGCAGCGCTGAGACAGTTATGAACACTGAAGCTTTCTTT
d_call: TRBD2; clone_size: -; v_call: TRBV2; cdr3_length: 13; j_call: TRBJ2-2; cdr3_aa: CASSSGRSGELFF; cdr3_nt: TGTGCCAGCAGTAGCGGGAGGTCCGGGGAGCTGTTTTTT
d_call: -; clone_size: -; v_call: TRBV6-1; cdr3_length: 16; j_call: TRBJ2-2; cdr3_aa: CASSEGTRANTGELFF; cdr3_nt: TGTGCCAGCAGTGAAGGGACACGGGCCAACACCGGGGAGCTGTTTTTT
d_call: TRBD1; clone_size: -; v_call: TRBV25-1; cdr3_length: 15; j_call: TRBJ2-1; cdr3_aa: CASSEYGTGGNEQFF; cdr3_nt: TGTGCCAGCAGTGAATATGGAACAGGGGGGAATGAGCAGTTCTTC
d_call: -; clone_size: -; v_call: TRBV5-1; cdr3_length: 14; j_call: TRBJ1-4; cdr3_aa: CASRDQGTNEKLFF; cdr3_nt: TGCGCCAGCAGAGATCAGGGGACTAATGAAAAACTGTTTTTT
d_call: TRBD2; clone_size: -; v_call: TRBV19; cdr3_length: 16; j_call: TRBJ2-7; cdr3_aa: CASSISGMPFSYEQYF; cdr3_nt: TGTGCCAGTAGTATAAGCGGGATGCCATTCTCCTACGAGCAGTACTTC
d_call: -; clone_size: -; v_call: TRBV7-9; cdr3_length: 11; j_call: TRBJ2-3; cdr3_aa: CASTMTDTQYF; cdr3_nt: TGTGCCAGCACCATGACTGATACGCAGTATTTT
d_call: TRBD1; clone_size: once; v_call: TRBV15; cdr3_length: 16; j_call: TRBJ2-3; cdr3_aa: CATSRGDRTSTDTQYF; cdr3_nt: TGTGCCACCAGCAGAGGGGACAGAACTAGCACAGATACGCAGTATTTT
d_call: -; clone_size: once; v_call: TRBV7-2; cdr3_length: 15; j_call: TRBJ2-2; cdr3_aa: CASSPVAAFTGELFF; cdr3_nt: TGTGCCAGCAGTCCCGTAGCGGCCTTCACCGGGGAGCTGTTTTTT
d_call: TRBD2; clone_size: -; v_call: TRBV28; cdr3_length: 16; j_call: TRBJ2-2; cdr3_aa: CASTHGGADPWGELFF; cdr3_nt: TGTGCCAGCACCCACGGGGGGGCAGACCCTTGGGGGGAGCTGTTTTTT
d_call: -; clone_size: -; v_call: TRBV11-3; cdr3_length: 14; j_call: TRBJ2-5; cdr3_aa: CASSSRADQETQYF; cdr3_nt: TGTGCCAGCAGCTCGAGGGCGGATCAAGAGACCCAGTACTTC
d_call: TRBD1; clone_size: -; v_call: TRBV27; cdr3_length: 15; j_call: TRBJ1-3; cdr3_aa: CASSLDRGSGNTIYF; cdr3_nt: TGTGCCAGCAGTTTAGACAGGGGATCTGGAAACACCATATATTTT
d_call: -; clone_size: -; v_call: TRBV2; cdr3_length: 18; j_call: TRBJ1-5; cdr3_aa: CASRKREQLVFEGEPQHF; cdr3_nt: TGTGCCAGCAGAAAAAGAGAGCAGCTGGTTTTCGAGGGTGAGCCCCAGCATTTT
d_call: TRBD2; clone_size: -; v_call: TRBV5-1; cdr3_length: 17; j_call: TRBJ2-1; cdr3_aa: CASSLGLAGEGGNEQFF; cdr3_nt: TGCGCCAGCAGCCTAGGACTAGCGGGAGAGGGGGGCAATGAGCAGTTCTTC
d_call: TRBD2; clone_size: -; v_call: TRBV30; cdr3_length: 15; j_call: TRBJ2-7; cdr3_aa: CAWTGAGGPIYEQYF; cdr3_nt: TGTGCCTGGACTGGGGCGGGAGGGCCTATCTACGAGCAGTACTTC
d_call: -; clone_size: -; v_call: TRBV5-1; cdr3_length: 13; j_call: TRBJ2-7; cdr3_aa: CASSLYSSYEQYF; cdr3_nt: TGCGCCAGCAGCTTGTATAGTTCCTACGAGCAGTACTTC
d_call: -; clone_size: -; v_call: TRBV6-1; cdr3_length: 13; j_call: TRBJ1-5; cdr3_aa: CASSTDVNQPQHF; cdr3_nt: TGTGCCAGCAGTACAGATGTTAATCAGCCCCAGCATTTT
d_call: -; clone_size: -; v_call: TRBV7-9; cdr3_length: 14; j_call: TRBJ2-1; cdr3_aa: CASRQGTVNNEQFF; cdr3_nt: TGTGCCAGCAGGCAAGGGACTGTAAACAATGAGCAGTTCTTC
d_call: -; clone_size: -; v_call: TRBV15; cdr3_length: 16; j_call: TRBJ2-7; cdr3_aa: CATSRGGAGLSYEQYF; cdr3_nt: TGTGCCACCAGCAGAGGCGGGGCGGGGCTTTCTTACGAGCAGTACTTC
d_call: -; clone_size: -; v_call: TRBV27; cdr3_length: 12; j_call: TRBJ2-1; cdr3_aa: CASSDPGIAQFF; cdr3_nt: TGTGCCAGCAGTGACCCAGGGATAGCGCAGTTCTTC
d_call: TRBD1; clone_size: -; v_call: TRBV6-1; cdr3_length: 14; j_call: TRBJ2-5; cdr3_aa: CASSQTGIQETQYF; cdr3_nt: TGTGCCAGCAGTCAGACAGGGATCCAAGAGACCCAGTACTTC
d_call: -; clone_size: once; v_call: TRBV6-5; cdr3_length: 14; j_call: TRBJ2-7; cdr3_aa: CASSYSENPYEQYF; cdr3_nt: TGTGCCAGCAGTTATTCGGAGAACCCCTACGAGCAGTACTTC
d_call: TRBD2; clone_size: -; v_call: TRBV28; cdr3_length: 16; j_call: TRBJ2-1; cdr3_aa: CASSLLVGGRLVEQFF; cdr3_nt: TGTGCCAGCAGCCTCCTTGTTGGCGGGAGACTGGTCGAGCAGTTCTTC
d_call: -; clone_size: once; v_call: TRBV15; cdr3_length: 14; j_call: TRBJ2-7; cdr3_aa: CATSSTSPVDEQYF; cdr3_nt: TGTGCCACCAGCAGCACTAGTCCGGTCGACGAGCAGTACTTC
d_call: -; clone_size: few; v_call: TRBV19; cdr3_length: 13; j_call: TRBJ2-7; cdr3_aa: CASSIIQGYEQYF; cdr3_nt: TGTGCCAGTAGTATTATCCAGGGCTACGAGCAGTACTTC
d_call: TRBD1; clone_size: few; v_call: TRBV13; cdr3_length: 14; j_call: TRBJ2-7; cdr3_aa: CASSFRDRVHEQYF; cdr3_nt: TGTGCCAGCAGCTTCCGGGACAGGGTCCACGAGCAGTACTTC
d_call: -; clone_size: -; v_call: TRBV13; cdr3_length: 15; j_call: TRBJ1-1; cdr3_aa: CASRTVAEKDTEAFF; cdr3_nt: TGTGCCAGCAGGACAGTGGCCGAGAAGGACACTGAAGCTTTCTTT
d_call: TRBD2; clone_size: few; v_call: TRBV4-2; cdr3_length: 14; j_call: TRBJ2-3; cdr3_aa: CASQEREVTDTQYF; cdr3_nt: TGTGCCAGCCAAGAGCGGGAGGTAACAGATACGCAGTATTTT
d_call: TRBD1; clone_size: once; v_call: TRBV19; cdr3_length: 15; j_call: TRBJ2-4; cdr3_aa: CATSDRGLAKNIQYF; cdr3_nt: TGTGCCACCTCGGACAGGGGGTTAGCCAAAAACATTCAGTACTTC
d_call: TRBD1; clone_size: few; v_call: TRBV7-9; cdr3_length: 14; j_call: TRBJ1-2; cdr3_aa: CASSLQTGGLGYTF; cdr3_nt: TGTGCCAGCAGCTTGCAGACAGGGGGCCTGGGCTACACCTTC
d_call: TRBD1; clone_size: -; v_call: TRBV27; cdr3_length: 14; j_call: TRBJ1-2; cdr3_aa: CASSPTGGYYGYTF; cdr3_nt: TGTGCCAGCAGTCCTACAGGGGGATACTATGGCTACACCTTC